This T cell receptor beta chain was identified in a study of T cells in narcolepsy. The data were produced by immunoSEQ multiplex PCR, yet TCRdb's version contains in-frame clones alone and is incomplete. Of over 25,000 clones listed, about four fifths are singletons. This clone occurred once. J gave up 3 bases and V 8 bases, and 8 bases lay outside the gene matches. CDR1 is LNHDA and CDR2 is SQIVND in the germline V gene (reference sequence). CDR3 length equals 14 residues. What was sequenced was CD45RA- memory CD4+ T cells from PBMCs. This receptor was identified in a human donor with narcolepsy. The J gene is TRBJ2-5, the V gene TRBV19; 8 nucleotides align to TRBD2. CDR3 region: CASRRTSSEETQYF. CDR3 bases: TGTGCCAGTCGTAGGACTAGCTCGGAAGAGACCCAGTACTTC. Full variable domain (remainder filled in from reference TRBV19 and TRBJ2-5): DGGITQSPKYLFRKEGQNVTLSCEQNLNHDAMYWYRQDPGQGLRLIYYSQIVNDFQKGDIAEGYSVSREKKESFPLTVTSAQKNPTAFYLCASRRTSSEETQYFGPGTRLLVL.